This T cell receptor (beta chain) came from a study of T-cell reconstitution after alpha-beta-depleted transplantation in children. This clonotype occurred a few times. Its specificity is not known. Unique molecular identifiers were built into the TCRbeta library. TCRdb called the PCR reads again in MiXCR, with one record for every CDR3 protein. The sample yields about 290,000 distinct CDR3 sequences, about 9.5% seen once. Findings and limits, study-wide: Approximately two months post-transplant, alpha-beta T cells reportedly originated from several hundred expanded graft clones. T-cell counts and diversity at one year post-transplant came mainly from newly produced T cells.

The specimen comprised PBMCs, sampled before TCRalphabeta/CD19-depleted stem cell transplant. The origin of this receptor is a boy younger than two with acute myeloid leukemia, due to receive a stem cell transplant.

CDR3 in amino acids: CASSSRQAPYNEQFF. The CDR3 DNA follows: TGTGCCAGCAGCTCCCGACAGGCCCCCTACAATGAGCAGTTCTTC. V usage is TRBV5-6 and J usage is TRBJ2-1, with TRBD1 as a possible D gene (6 bases). This CDR3 has 15 amino acids. CDR1 and CDR2 from the germline V gene are SGHDT and YYEEEE. Trimming took 3 bases from V and 2 from J, leaving 12 bases between them.